This is a list of T cell receptor beta chains from one sample in a study of CD8 T cells in ankylosing spondylitis. TCRdb fed the 5' RACE reads into MiXCR, producing one record per CDR3 protein. The sample has 200,000 or so distinct CDR3 sequences; 13% are singletons. Material for sequencing was blood, either unsorted or a sorted T cell fraction (not recorded which). These receptors were obtained from a female donor with ankylosing spondylitis or in good health (not recorded which). Both conserved end residues are part of each CDR3. D genes are given only for firm matches. Not all rows give a size; the values are once, few, many and, for expanded clones, a class.

TRBD2,TRBJ2-5,16,TRBV11-2,NA,TGTGCCAGCAGCTTAGGACTAGCTCGAGAGTACGAGACCCAGTACTTC,CASSLGLAREYETQYF
TRBD2,TRBJ2-1,16,TRBV12-3/TRBV12-4,NA,TGTGCCAGCAGGAATACGCCGCTAGCGGGACTGGGGGAGCAGTTCTTC,CASRNTPLAGLGEQFF
TRBD2,TRBJ2-5,15,TRBV13,many,TGTGCCAGCAGCTTTGACCTAGCGGGAGATGAGACCCAGTACTTC,CASSFDLAGDETQYF
TRBD2,TRBJ2-7,15,TRBV19,many,TGTGCCAGTAGTATCGGGCTAGCGGGAACCTACGAGCAGTACTTC,CASSIGLAGTYEQYF
NA,TRBJ1-1,13,TRBV11-2,few,TGTGCCAGCAGGATCAATTTGAACACTGAAGCTTTCTTT,CASRINLNTEAFF
TRBD1,TRBJ2-4,17,TRBV5-1,many,TGCGCCAGCAGCGCCCAACCTGACAGGGGGCAGCGAAACATTCAGTACTTC,CASSAQPDRGQRNIQYF
NA,TRBJ2-5,11,TRBV20-1,NA,TGCAGTGCCCGGGACGAAGAGACCCAGTACTTC,CSARDEETQYF
NA,TRBJ2-1,16,TRBV5-5,few,TGTGCCAGCAGCTTGGAGTGGGCGGGATCCCGGTTGGAGCAGTTCTTC,CASSLEWAGSRLEQFF
NA,TRBJ2-1,16,TRBV29-1,many,TGCAGCGTTGAACTTCCGCGAGAGGGCCTTTACAATGAGCAGTTCTTC,CSVELPREGLYNEQFF
NA,TRBJ1-5,15,TRBV30,many,TGTGCCTGGAGTCTCAAGGGGGTAAGGAATCAGCCCCAGCATTTT,CAWSLKGVRNQPQHF
NA,TRBJ2-3,14,TRBV15,many,TGTGCCACCAGCAGAGGTGAAGTCACAGATACGCAGTATTTT,CATSRGEVTDTQYF
NA,TRBJ1-1,11,TRBV20-1,many,TGCAGTGCTCGACGGTCGCCTGAAGCTTTCTTT,CSARRSPEAFF
NA,TRBJ2-2,11,TRBV12-3/TRBV12-4,many,TGTGCCAGCAGCCCTAGTGGGGAGCTGTTTTTT,CASSPSGELFF
NA,TRBJ2-1,14,TRBV7-2,many,TGTGCCAGCAGCTTACGCGGGGAGTACAATGAGCAGTTCTTC,CASSLRGEYNEQFF
NA,TRBJ1-1,13,TRBV12-3/TRBV12-4,many,TGTGCCAGCAGTTTAGGGCAGGGCCGAGAAGCTTTCTTT,CASSLGQGREAFF
TRBD1,TRBJ1-2,13,TRBV29-1,few,TGCAGCGTTGAGAAGGGAGGGGGCGATGGCTACACCTTC,CSVEKGGGDGYTF
TRBD2,TRBJ2-3,15,TRBV20-1,few,TGCAGTGCTGGAGAAACTAGCGGGAGCGCAGATACGCAGTATTTT,CSAGETSGSADTQYF
TRBD2,TRBJ2-1,14,TRBV5-1,many,TGCGCCAGCAGCAGGACTAGCGGGTTCAATGAGCAGTTCTTC,CASSRTSGFNEQFF
NA,TRBJ2-2,15,TRBV20-1,NA,TGCAGTGCTAGAGTAGGGCGGCTGAACACCGGGGAGCTGTTTTTT,CSARVGRLNTGELFF
TRBD1,TRBJ2-7,14,TRBV10-3,NA,TGTGCCATCGGAAGGGGGCTAGGGGCCTACGAGCAGTACTTC,CAIGRGLGAYEQYF
NA,TRBJ2-1,17,TRBV27,many,TGTGCCAGCAGTTTGAGGATGGGGTTCCCAATTCCCTATGAGCAGTTCTTC,CASSLRMGFPIPYEQFF
NA,TRBJ2-3,13,TRBV27,many,TGTGCCAGCAGTCCGCCCCCATACGATACGCAGTATTTT,CASSPPPYDTQYF
NA,TRBJ1-1,8,TRBV20-1,many,TGCAGTGCTAGTAGGGGGGCTTTT,CSASRGAF
TRBD1,TRBJ2-3,13,TRBV29-1,few,TGCAGCGTGACAGGGGTTTTGACAGATACGCAGTATTTT,CSVTGVLTDTQYF
NA,TRBJ1-6,14,TRBV20-1,many,TGCAGTGCTAGAGCCAGGGAAAATAATTCACCCCTCCACTTT,CSARARENNSPLHF
NA,TRBJ2-7,13,TRBV5-1,many,TGCGCCAGCAGCCCGAGCGCCAAGAACGAGCAGTACTTC,CASSPSAKNEQYF
NA,TRBJ2-3,14,TRBV6-2/TRBV6-3,NA,TGTGCCAGCAGTTACCGGGAGAGGACAGATACGCAGTATTTT,CASSYRERTDTQYF
NA,TRBJ1-6,14,TRBV27,many,TGTGCCAGCAGTTTCGCAGGGGAAAATTCACCCCTCCACTTT,CASSFAGENSPLHF
TRBD2,TRBJ2-3,16,TRBV28,many,TGTGCCAGCAGTTACAGGTTAGCGGGACGCACAGATACGCAGTATTTT,CASSYRLAGRTDTQYF
NA,TRBJ1-6,15,TRBV15,many,TGTGCCACCAGCAGAGCACAGGGTAGTAATTCACCCCTCCACTTT,CATSRAQGSNSPLHF
TRBD1,TRBJ2-1,15,TRBV28,many,TGTGCCAGCTATTTCTCGGGACAGGGATACAATGAGCAGTTCTTC,CASYFSGQGYNEQFF
NA,TRBJ2-7,15,TRBV7-2,many,TGTGCCAGCAGCTTCACCTCGGGCCCTTGGTACGAGCAGTACTTC,CASSFTSGPWYEQYF
NA,TRBJ2-3,16,TRBV12-3/TRBV12-4,many,TGTGCCAGCAGTTCCCGACAGGACGGTAGCACAGATACGCAGTATTTT,CASSSRQDGSTDTQYF
TRBD1,TRBJ2-6,16,TRBV7-2,few,TGTGCCAGCAGCTCGGACAGGGGGCGCCGAGCCAACGTCCTGACTTTC,CASSSDRGRRANVLTF
NA,TRBJ2-2,14,TRBV20-1,many,TGCAGTGCTGAAGGGCCAGGGCGCACCGGGGAGCTGTTTTTT,CSAEGPGRTGELFF
NA,TRBJ1-3,15,TRBV4-2,NA,TGTGCCAGCAGCCTAGAGGGGCGGGTCGGAAACACCATATATTTT,CASSLEGRVGNTIYF
NA,TRBJ2-5,13,TRBV20-1,NA,TGCAGTTTAAACAGTGGGGTGGGAGAGACCCAGTACTTC,CSLNSGVGETQYF
NA,TRBJ1-4,15,TRBV5-1,many,TGCGCCAGCAGCTTGGAAGGACAACGGGGTCAAAAACTGTTTTTT,CASSLEGQRGQKLFF
NA,TRBJ2-7,13,TRBV12-3/TRBV12-4,many,TGTGCCAGCAGGGACTCAGGGAGTAACGAGCAGTACTTC,CASRDSGSNEQYF
NA,TRBJ2-7,11,TRBV6-5,many,TGTGCCAGCAAGTATATAGACGAGCAGTACTTC,CASKYIDEQYF
TRBD1,TRBJ1-1,15,TRBV3-1,NA,TGTGCCAGCAGCACCTGGACAGGGGGTCGTCCTGAAGCTTTCTTT,CASSTWTGGRPEAFF
TRBD2,TRBJ2-7,15,TRBV4-2,few,TGTGCCAGCAGCCAACCGTCGGGACTAGTTTACGAGCAGTACTTC,CASSQPSGLVYEQYF
NA,TRBJ1-6,15,TRBV7-2,few,TGTGCCAGCAGCTTAGCCACACAGAAGAATTCACCCCTCCACTTT,CASSLATQKNSPLHF
NA,TRBJ1-2,15,TRBV19,many,TGTGCCAGTAGTAATACAGGCTTAAGCGCCTATGGCTACACCTTC,CASSNTGLSAYGYTF
NA,TRBJ1-1,12,TRBV20-1,many,TGCAGTGCTAGAGACTGGAACACTGAAGCTTTCTTT,CSARDWNTEAFF
TRBD1,TRBJ1-1,16,TRBV15,NA,TGTGCCACCAGCGATGGGACAGGAAGAATGAACACTGAAGCTTTCTTT,CATSDGTGRMNTEAFF
NA,TRBJ2-5,14,TRBV20-1,many,TGCAGTGCTAGTCAAATGGACGGCTTGGAGACCCAGTACTTC,CSASQMDGLETQYF
TRBD2,TRBJ2-2,15,TRBV27,many,TGTGCCAGCAGTATTCGGACTAGCGGGACCGGGGAGCTGTTTTTT,CASSIRTSGTGELFF
TRBD1,TRBJ1-1,14,TRBV7-9,few,TGTGCCAGCAGCTGGCGGACAGGGAACACTGAAGCTTTCTTT,CASSWRTGNTEAFF
NA,TRBJ1-6,17,TRBV5-1,few,TGCGCCAGCAGCTTGGGCCACTTGAGCTCCTATAATTCACCCCTCCACTTT,CASSLGHLSSYNSPLHF
TRBD1,TRBJ2-3,15,TRBV7-9,many,TGTGCCACGGGAAGACAGGGTATGTGGATGGATACGCAGTATTTT,CATGRQGMWMDTQYF
NA,TRBJ1-2,16,TRBV20-1,many,TGCAGTGCTGGGCACATTGGGAGGAGGGTGGGCTATGGCTACACCTTC,CSAGHIGRRVGYGYTF
NA,TRBJ2-1,16,TRBV7-6,few,TGTGCCAGCAGCTTACTGGTGTTCGCCAACCCTAATGAGCAGTTCTTC,CASSLLVFANPNEQFF